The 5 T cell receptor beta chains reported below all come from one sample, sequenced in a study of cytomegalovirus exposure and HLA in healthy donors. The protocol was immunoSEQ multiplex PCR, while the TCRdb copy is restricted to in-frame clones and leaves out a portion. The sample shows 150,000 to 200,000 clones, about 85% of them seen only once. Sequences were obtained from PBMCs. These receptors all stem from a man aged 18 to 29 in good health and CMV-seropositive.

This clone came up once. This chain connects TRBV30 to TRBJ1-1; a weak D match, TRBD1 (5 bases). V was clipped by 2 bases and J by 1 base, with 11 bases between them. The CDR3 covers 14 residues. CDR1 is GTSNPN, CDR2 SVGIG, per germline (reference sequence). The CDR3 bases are TGTGCCTGGAGTACCGGGACTGGGAACACTGAAGCTTTCTTT. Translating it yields CAWSTGTGNTEAFF.

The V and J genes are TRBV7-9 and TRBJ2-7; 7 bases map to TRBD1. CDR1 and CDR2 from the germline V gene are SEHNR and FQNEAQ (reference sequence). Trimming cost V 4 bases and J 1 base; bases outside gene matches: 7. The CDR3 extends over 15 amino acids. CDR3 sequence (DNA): TGTGCCAGCAGCTCCACAGGGGTCGGGTCCTACGAGCAGTACTTC. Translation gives CASSSTGVGSYEQYF.

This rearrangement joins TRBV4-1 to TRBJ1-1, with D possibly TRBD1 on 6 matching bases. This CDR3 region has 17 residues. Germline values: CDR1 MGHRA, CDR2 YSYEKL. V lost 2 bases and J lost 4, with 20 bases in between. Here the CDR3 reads CASSQPGGGQGGTEAFF. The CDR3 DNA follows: TGCGCCAGCAGCCAACCTGGGGGGGGGCAGGGAGGCACTGAAGCTTTCTTT.

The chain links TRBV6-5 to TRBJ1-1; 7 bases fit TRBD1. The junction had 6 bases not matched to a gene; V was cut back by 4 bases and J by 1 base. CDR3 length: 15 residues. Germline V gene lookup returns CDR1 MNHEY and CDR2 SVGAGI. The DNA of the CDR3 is TGTGCCAGCAGTTCGCGCAGGGGGTGGAACACTGAAGCTTTCTTT. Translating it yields CASSSRRGWNTEAFF.

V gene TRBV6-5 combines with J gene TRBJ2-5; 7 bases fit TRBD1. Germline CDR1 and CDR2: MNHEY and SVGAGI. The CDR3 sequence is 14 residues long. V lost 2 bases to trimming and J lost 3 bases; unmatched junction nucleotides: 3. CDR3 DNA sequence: TGTGCCAGCAGTTACATCAGGGGGAAAGAGACCCAGTACTTC. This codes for CASSYIRGKETQYF.